This T cell receptor (beta chain) was observed in a study of T cells in Graves' hyperthyroidism and ophthalmopathy. Study results and caveats: Expanded thyroid clonotypes (above 0.001) were mostly also found in blood.

Germline CDR1 is LNHDA and CDR2 is SQIVND (reference sequence). V was pared by 11 bases and J by 2 bases, with 15 bases of the junction left unmatched. This CDR3 spans 16 amino acids. Diagnoses used clinical symptoms, serum thyroxine and TRAb, thyroid ultrasound and orbital computed tomography. TCR beta CDR3 regions were amplified from RNA. The HTBI primer set drove a first-round RT-PCR of the TCR CDR3. TCRdb reanalysed the multiplex PCR reads using MiXCR and keeps one entry per CDR3 protein. The table has 500,000 to 750,000 distinct CDR3 sequences, approximately 14% seen once. This clonotype was seen a handful of times. Its matching antigen is unknown.

The receptor was derived from a woman under 40 with Graves' hyperthyroidism. The source material was blood. V is TRBV19 and J is TRBJ2-7; 10 bases map to TRBD2. The CDR3 loop reads CAASASGSTIPYEQYF. In nucleotides, the CDR3 is TGTGCCGCTTCGGCTAGCGGGAGCACTATACCCTACGAGCAGTACTTC.